This is a list of T cell receptor beta chains from one sample in a study of chemoradiotherapy in HPV16-positive cancers. The protocol was immunoSEQ multiplex PCR, while the TCRdb copy is restricted to in-frame clones and leaves out a portion. The sample has around 30,000 clones, about 90% seen once. Specimen: blood, collected from a patient who underwent chemoradiotherapy. These TCRs come from a human donor with HPV-associated anogenital cancer. CDR3s include the opening cysteine and the closing phenylalanine or tryptophan. Fields, in order: V gene, CDR3 protein.

>TRBV5-6
CASSLFLGGGFNEQFF
>TRBV14
CASTPREGATYEQYF
>TRBV10-3
CAISAGEEVGTGELFF
>TRBV29-1
CSVERQYNEQFF
>TRBV9
CASSPHSGGGTEAFF
>TRBV19
CASTTTGYPTGDYGYTF
>TRBV7-6
CASSSGSGALGDTQYF
>TRBV10-1
CASSATSGGAKETQYF
>TRBV18
CASSPGDSSSGANVLTF
>TRBV5-5
CASNTGTGVPETQYF
>TRBV6-1
CASSPRDRGDEQFF
>TRBV4-3
CASSPLPRGAQTDEQFF
>TRBV11-2
CASIRGSPGLAGGADTQYF
>TRBV28
CASSFSNTEAFF
>TRBV6-5
CASSRTSGSTDTQYF